This T cell receptor (beta chain) was sequenced during a study of beta chain features in type 1 diabetes (dated by TCRdb to the late 2010s). For context, the study as a whole: Mean age, gender distribution, total cell number and subset yield were not different between patients and healthy donors. Regulatory and stem cell-like memory subsets were obtained from only 8 patients and about 8 healthy donors, while naive and central memory subsets were obtained from all 28 donors. Across all samples, roughly 110,000,000 sorted cells were examined, and cell number per subset correlated strongly with RNA yield. In the study, recently diagnosed type 1 diabetes patients and matched healthy donors were compared on the TCRB repertoires of their sorted circulating CD4+ T cell subsets. Broad study findings and their caveats: Because small numbers of individuals were included in the HLA sub-analyses, any influence of HLA type on TCRB rearrangement was left unresolved. Fewer insertions and more nucleotide deletions at VDJ recombination sites were observed in patients with type 1 diabetes, implying thymic rearrangement abnormalities. Naive, central memory and regulatory TCRB repertoires appeared more similar among patients than among healthy donors. PCR might favor shorter templates, but patient and control samples were amplified and corrected together, so any skew would affect both groups equally. Because cDNA was sequenced instead of genomic DNA, activated cells with high expression could be over-represented, although the groups did not differ in activation or CD3 levels. A moderate but significant shortening of TCRB CDR3 length was observed in type 1 diabetes patients in all four CD4+ subsets.

V loses 5 bases, J loses 4 bases, and the germline ends lie 15 bases apart. CDR1 SGHTA and CDR2 FQGTGA were looked up in the germline V gene. The CDR3 spans 15 residues, from the cysteine through the phenylalanine. Only CDR3 DNA is held: 45 bases, read in frame from base 1. A single peripheral blood draw of approximately 100 mL on average was collected from each donor into heparinised tubes. A BD FACSAria II and a panel including CD45RO, CCR7, CD25, CD127, CD95 and CD27 were used to sort naive, central memory, regulatory and stem cell-like memory CD4+ T cells. Every sorted population had a purity above 95%. Right away, PBMCs were isolated by Lymphoprep density gradient centrifugation and were stained directly, with no culture step. So that batch effects would be minimized, each experiment stained and sorted samples in pairs, pairing one healthy donor with one patient. The entire amount of isolated RNA was reverse transcribed using the High Capacity cDNA Reverse Transcription Kit, so the sequenced TCRB transcripts were expressed ones. Deep immunoSEQ sequencing was performed on naive, central memory and regulatory T cell samples, with an average of roughly 3.3 million total reads per sample. Sorted cells were lysed in RLT buffer, and RNA was extracted using DNase-treated RNeasy Micro or Mini kits according to cell number. To prevent cross-contamination, each cell subset was processed individually, whereas patient and healthy donor samples were processed jointly. TCRB sequences were amplified from cDNA with the immunoSEQ multiplex PCR, producing 87-bp fragments spanning the CDR3 region. Sequencing of the amplicons was performed on the Illumina HiSeq platform. Regarding the original processing steps: Synthetic template baselines were used to correct PCR bias computationally, reads within Hamming distance 2 were collapsed together, and singletons that could not be merged were discarded. Reads were aligned to IMGT to assign V, D and J genes, CDR3 length, and insertions or deletions at six rearrangement sites. Within each subset, clonotype counts were normalized to the number of sorted cells before true diversity and Gini coefficients were calculated with the tcR R package. The overlap coefficient, calculated on TCRB nucleotide sequences, was used to measure repertoire sharing. Out-of-frame TCRB sequences from naive cells were analyzed to stand in for the pre-selection repertoire. TCRdb re-hosts the immuneACCESS table, in-frame sequences only. Its copies lack some clones; in the studies checked, an unresolved V gene accounts for under half of them, and the cause for the rest is not known. From that table come the V and J calls and clone size; the DNA was used to work out D and trimming. The table for this sample lists 230,000 or so clones; around 16% of them were counted only once. About 0.08% of the sample comes from the top ten.

Worth noting for this clone: No cognate antigen has been identified for it. The record has no base qualities; no much larger clone is one base away.

The sequence was collected from a man aged 25-45 years with type 1 diabetes. Specimen: naive CD4+ T cells from blood. The cell subset or site tag for this specimen amounts to: true naive CD4+ T cells. The chain is encoded by TRBV7-3 joined to TRBJ2-1; no D gene is confidently identified. This receptor carries the CDR3 CASSPGLTEYNEQFF. The DNA sequence reads TGTGCCAGCAGCCCCGGGCTAACGGAGTACAATGAGCAGTTCTTC.